Only one count was recorded for the clone carrying this T cell receptor beta chain. This specimen belongs to a study of blood T cell repertoires in COVID-19. Study information: COVID-19 samples collected from the United States, Italy and Spain covered acute and convalescent phases. Sample material is recorded as cDNA or gDNA derived from T cells, B-cell-depleted T cells, or PBMCs.

V was cut by 0 bases and J by 3 bases, with 12 bases left in between. Germline CDR1 MGHRA, CDR2 YSYEKL. This CDR3 comprises 15 residues. Some clones are missing from TCRdb's copy, which holds only in-frame ones; the method was immunoSEQ multiplex PCR. Found here are 200,000 to 300,000 clones, 75% to 90% of them singletons; the top ten hold just over 3%. This TCR came from a woman aged 25 to 39 who had recovered from COVID-19. The sequenced material came from peripheral blood. This chain links TRBV4-1 with TRBJ2-7; D call uncertain. In nucleotides, the CDR3 is TGCGCCAGCAGCCAAGAATACGGGTCAGTCTACGAGCAGTACTTC. It encodes CASSQEYGSVYEQYF.